Detailed here is one TCR beta chain. The antigen is unknown. The data were obtained in a study of graft-versus-host responses after intestinal transplantation. Looking at the study overall: Induction with anti-thymocyte globulin, then tacrolimus and steroids for about 3 years, was given to all recipients. General study points: Early post-transplant HvG declines showed an association with peak circulating GvH clone levels.

CDR1 and CDR2 from the germline V gene are SNHLY and FYNNEI. The CDR3 contains 21 residues. V was clipped by 5 bases and J by 0 bases, with 26 bases between them. Lamina propria and intraepithelial lymphocytes were released by processing graft tissue. Repertoires were generated with immunoSEQ multiplex PCR, while TCRdb's copy carries only in-frame clones and drops some. The sample has 8,000 to 10,000 clones, roughly 90% seen once. The specimen was ileum tissue, collected about 700 days after intestinal transplantation. The source of this sequence is a human patient who received an intestinal transplant, so some T cells may come from the graft donor. The rearrangement joins TRBV2 to TRBJ1-6; tentatively, D is TRBD1 (5 bases). The CDR3 loop is CASSFRRGDTSLFSYNSPLHF. The CDR3 bases are TGTGCCAGCAGTTTCCGGAGGGGCGACACCAGCCTTTTCTCCTATAATTCACCCCTCCACTTT.